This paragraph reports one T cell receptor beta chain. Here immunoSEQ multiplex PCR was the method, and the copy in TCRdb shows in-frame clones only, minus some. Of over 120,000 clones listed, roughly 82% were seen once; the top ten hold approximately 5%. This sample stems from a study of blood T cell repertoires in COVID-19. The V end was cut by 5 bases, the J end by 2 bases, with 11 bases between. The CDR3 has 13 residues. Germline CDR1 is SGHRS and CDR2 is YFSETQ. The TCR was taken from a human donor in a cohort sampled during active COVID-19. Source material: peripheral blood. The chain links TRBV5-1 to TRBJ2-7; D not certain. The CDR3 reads CASSAVGPYEQYF. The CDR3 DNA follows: TGCGCCAGCAGTGCGGTCGGCCCCTACGAGCAGTACTTC.